This T cell receptor (beta chain) was documented in a study of blood T cells in healthy people across ages. Findings and caveats of the study: Diversity estimates from one million T cells were considered underestimates. Older individuals had lower TCR beta diversity per million T cells (the decline was roughly linear).

Germline V gives CDR1 SEHNR, CDR2 FQNEAQ (reference sequence). The V end lost 3 bases, the J end lost 12 bases, and 12 bases lay between the germline ends. The CDR3 totals 12 residues. Sample donors were healthy Caucasian individuals that came from Russia, aged 6 to 90. Total RNA extraction produced at least 6 micrograms (per sample) for the study. Remarks on this clonotype: The antigen remains undetermined.

Combining a sample-barcoded 5' primer with a J-beta primer mix, a second PCR ran for roughly 7 to 12 cycles. Each CDR3 protein gets one entry after TCRdb re-called the 5' RACE reads with MiXCR. The sample holds 650,000 to 1,000,000 distinct CDR3 sequences, about 37% seen once. The sequence came from a man between 18 and 35 years old in good health. The sequencing input was blood. V is TRBV7-9 and J is TRBJ2-1; D perhaps matches TRBD2 (6 bases). In DNA, the CDR3 is TGTGCCAGCAGCTTTGGAGGGTACCCGCAGTTCTTC. Translating gives CASSFGGYPQFF.